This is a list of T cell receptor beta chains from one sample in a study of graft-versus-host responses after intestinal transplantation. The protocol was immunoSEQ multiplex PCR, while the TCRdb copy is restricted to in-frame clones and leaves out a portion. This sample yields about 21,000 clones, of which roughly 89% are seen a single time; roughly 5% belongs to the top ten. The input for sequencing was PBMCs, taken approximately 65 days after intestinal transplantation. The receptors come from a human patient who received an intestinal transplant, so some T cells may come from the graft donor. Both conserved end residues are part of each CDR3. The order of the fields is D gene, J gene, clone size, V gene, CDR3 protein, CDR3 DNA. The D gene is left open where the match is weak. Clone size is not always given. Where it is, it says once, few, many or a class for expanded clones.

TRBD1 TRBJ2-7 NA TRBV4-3 CASSQGQGSGYEQYF TGCGCCAGCAGCCAAGGACAGGGAAGCGGCTACGAGCAGTACTTC
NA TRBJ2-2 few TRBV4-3 CASSQGGTDLSTGELFF TGCGCCAGCAGCCAGGGGGGGACAGACCTGAGCACCGGGGAGCTGTTTTTT
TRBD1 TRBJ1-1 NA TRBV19 CASTGGSVNTEAFF TGTGCCAGTACAGGGGGCTCAGTGAACACTGAAGCTTTCTTT
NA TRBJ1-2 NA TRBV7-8 CASSSEYRRGDGGYTF TGTGCCAGCAGCTCGGAATACCGTCGGGGGGATGGTGGCTACACCTTC
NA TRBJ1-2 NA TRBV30 CAWSVGGSSGYTF TGTGCCTGGAGTGTAGGTGGTTCTTCTGGCTACACCTTC
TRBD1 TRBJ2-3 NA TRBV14 CASSQGHPQGSDTQYF TGTGCCAGCAGCCAAGGCCACCCACAGGGGAGCGATACGCAGTATTTT
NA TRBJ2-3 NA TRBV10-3 CATGAGRTDTQYF TGTGCCACAGGAGCGGGTCGCACAGATACGCAGTATTTT
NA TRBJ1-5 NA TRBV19 CASSIVFGQFNQPQHF TGTGCCAGTAGTATTGTTTTCGGACAGTTCAATCAGCCCCAGCATTTT
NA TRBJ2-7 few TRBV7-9 CASSTTQTGPTYEQYF TGTGCCAGCAGCACTACTCAGACAGGCCCTACCTACGAGCAGTACTTC
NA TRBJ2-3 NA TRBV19 CASSIVPVTDTQYF TGTGCCAGTAGTATTGTGCCCGTCACAGATACGCAGTATTTT
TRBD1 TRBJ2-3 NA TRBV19 CASSVGQGTDTQYF TGTGCCAGTAGTGTGGGACAGGGCACAGATACGCAGTATTTT
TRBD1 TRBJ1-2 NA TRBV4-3 CASSPRWIQGPYGYTF TGCGCCAGCAGCCCAAGATGGATACAGGGGCCCTATGGCTACACCTTC
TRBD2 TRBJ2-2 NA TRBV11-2 CASRPGLTNTGELFF TGTGCCAGCAGACCGGGACTAACGAACACCGGGGAGCTGTTTTTT
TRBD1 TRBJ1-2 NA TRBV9 CASSLMTGRGYTF TGTGCCAGCAGCCTCATGACAGGGAGGGGCTACACCTTC
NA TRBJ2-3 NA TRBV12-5 CASGDGQTYTDTQYF TGTGCTAGTGGCGACGGACAGACGTACACAGATACGCAGTATTTT
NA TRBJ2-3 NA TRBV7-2 CASSLRRVPHTDTQYF TGTGCCAGCAGCTTGAGAAGAGTTCCCCACACAGATACGCAGTATTTT
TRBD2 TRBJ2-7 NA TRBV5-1 CASSGAGVSYEQYF TGCGCCAGCAGCGGTGCGGGGGTGTCCTACGAGCAGTACTTC
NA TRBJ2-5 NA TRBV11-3 CASGPRIQEETQYF TGTGCCAGCGGACCACGGATACAGGAGGAGACCCAGTACTTC
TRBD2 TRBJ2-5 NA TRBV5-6 CASSLGLAETQYF TGTGCCAGCAGCTTGGGACTAGCAGAGACCCAGTACTTC
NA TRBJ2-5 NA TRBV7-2 CASSLALRQEETQYF TGTGCCAGCAGCTTAGCTCTGCGGCAAGAAGAGACCCAGTACTTC
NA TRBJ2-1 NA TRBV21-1 CASSPKKENEQFF TGTGCCAGCAGCCCTAAGAAGGAGAATGAGCAGTTCTTC
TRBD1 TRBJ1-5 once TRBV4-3 CASSPTGGSNQPQHF TGCGCCAGCAGCCCGACAGGGGGAAGCAATCAGCCCCAGCATTTT
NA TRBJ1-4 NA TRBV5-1 CASSLLTPSNEKLFF TGCGCCAGCAGCTTGCTGACACCCTCGAATGAAAAACTGTTTTTT
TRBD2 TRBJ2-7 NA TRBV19 CASSIRGRGGNSYEQYF TGTGCCAGTAGTATAAGAGGACGGGGGGGCAACTCCTACGAGCAGTACTTC
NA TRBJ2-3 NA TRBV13 CASSFLASSTDTQYF TGTGCCAGCAGCTTTCTAGCCTCTAGCACAGATACGCAGTATTTT
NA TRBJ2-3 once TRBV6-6 CASKKPGGTDTQYF TGTGCCAGCAAAAAACCCGGCGGCACAGATACGCAGTATTTT
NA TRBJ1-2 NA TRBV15 CATSGQDSPGYGYTF TGTGCCACCAGCGGGCAGGACAGTCCTGGCTATGGCTACACCTTC
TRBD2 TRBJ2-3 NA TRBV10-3 CATRGDPENTDTQYF TGTGCCACCCGGGGGGACCCAGAAAACACAGATACGCAGTATTTT
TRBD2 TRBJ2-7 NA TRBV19 CASSRLAGAYSHEQYF TGTGCCAGTTCGAGACTAGCGGGGGCCTACTCCCACGAGCAGTACTTC
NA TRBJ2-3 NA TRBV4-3 CASSQDRQVVRDTQYF TGCGCCAGCAGCCAAGATCGCCAGGTCGTTAGAGATACGCAGTATTTT
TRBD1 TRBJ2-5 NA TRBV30 CASIFPGQARETQYF TGTGCCTCTATTTTTCCGGGACAGGCACGAGAGACCCAGTACTTC
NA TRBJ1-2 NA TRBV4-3 CASSQDLGITNYGYTF TGCGCCAGCAGCCAAGATCTGGGCATAACTAACTATGGCTACACCTTC